The entry below describes one T cell receptor (beta chain). Its specificity is not known. This CDR3 contains 13 residues. CDR1 is LGHNA, CDR2 YSLEER, per germline. Trimming shortened V by 4 bases and J by 4 bases, and 10 bases separated the two germline ends. This entry belongs to a study of T cell responses to AZD1222 COVID-19 vaccine. Whole-study results and caveats: Donors were largely white British and mainly female; clonal diversity was possibly underestimated.

Sequencing was performed with immunoSEQ multiplex PCR; in TCRdb, only in-frame clones are kept and a portion is missing. The data hold 100,000 to 150,000 clones, with 90% observed a single time. This sample comprised peripheral blood, obtained on day 0 of AZD1222 vaccination. V is TRBV4-3 and J is TRBJ2-5; no definite D call. The source of this sequence is an adult in good health. The chain's CDR3 is CASSPDWGETQYF. In DNA, the CDR3 is TGCGCCAGCAGCCCCGATTGGGGAGAGACCCAGTACTTC.